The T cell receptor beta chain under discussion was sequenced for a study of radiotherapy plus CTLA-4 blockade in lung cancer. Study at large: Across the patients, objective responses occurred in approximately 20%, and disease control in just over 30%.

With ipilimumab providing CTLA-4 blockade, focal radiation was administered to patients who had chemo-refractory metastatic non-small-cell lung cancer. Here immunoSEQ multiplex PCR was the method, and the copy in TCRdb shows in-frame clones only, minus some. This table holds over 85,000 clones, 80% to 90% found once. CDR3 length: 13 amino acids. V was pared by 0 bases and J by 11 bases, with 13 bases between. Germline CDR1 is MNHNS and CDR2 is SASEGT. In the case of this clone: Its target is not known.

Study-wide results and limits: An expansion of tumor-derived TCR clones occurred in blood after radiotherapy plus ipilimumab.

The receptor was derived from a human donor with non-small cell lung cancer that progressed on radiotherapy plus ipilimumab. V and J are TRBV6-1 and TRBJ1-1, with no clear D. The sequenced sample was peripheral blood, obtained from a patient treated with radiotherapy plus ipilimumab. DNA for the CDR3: TGTGCCAGCAGTGAAGCGCGGCTGAGGGCCGCTTTCTTT. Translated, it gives CASSEARLRAAFF.